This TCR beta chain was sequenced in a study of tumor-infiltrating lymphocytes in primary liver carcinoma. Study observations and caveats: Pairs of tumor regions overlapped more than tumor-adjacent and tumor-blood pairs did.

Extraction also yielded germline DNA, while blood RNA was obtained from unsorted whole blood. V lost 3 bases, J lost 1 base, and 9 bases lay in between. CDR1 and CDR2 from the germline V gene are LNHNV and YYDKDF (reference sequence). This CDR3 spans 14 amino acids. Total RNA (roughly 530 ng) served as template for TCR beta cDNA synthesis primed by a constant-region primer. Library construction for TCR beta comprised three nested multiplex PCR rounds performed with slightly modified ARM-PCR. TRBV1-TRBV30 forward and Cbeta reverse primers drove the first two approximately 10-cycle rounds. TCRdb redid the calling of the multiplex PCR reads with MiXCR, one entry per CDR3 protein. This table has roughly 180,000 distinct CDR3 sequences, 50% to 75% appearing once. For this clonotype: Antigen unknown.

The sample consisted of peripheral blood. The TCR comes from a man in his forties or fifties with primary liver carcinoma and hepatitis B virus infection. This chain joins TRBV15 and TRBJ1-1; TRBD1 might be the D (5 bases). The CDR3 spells CATSRSGGNTEAFF. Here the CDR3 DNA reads TGTGCCACCAGCAGGTCCGGGGGGAACACTGAAGCTTTCTTT.